The 10 T cell receptor beta chains given below trace back to one sample, sequenced in a study of blood T cell repertoires in COVID-19. Sequencing was performed with immunoSEQ multiplex PCR; in TCRdb, only in-frame clones are kept and a portion is missing. The sample has about 190,000 clones, around nine tenths seen once; the top ten hold about 1.1%. Sequences were obtained from peripheral blood. The receptor source for this set is a young man with acute or convalescent COVID-19.

The chain carries TRBV5-1 and TRBJ1-4, with D uncertain. V was pared by 3 bases and J by 0 bases, with 9 bases between. This CDR3 comprises 15 residues. Per the germline V gene, CDR1 is SGHRS and CDR2 is YFSETQ. CDR3: CASSSSTATNEKLFF. The CDR3 nucleotides are TGCGCCAGCAGCTCGAGCACAGCAACTAATGAAAAACTGTTTTTT.

This clone showed up just once. The chain employs TRBV28 and TRBJ2-4; 11 positions match TRBD2. The CDR3 runs to 16 residues. The ends lost 4 bases at V and 6 bases at J; junction bases unmatched: 8. Germline loops: CDR1 MDHEN, CDR2 SYDVKM. For the CDR3, the DNA is TGTGCCAGCAGTTCCTTTAGCGGGGGGGCCCCAAACATTCAGTACTTC. It is translated as CASSSFSGGAPNIQYF.

The rearrangement joins TRBV12-3 or TRBV12-4 to TRBJ2-2; no clear D. This CDR3 comprises 13 residues. The V end lost 6 bases, the J end lost 5 bases, and 10 bases lay between the germline ends. The CDR3 coding sequence is TGTGCCAGCAGCAGTACCCGAACCGGGGAGCTGTTTTTT. It encodes CASSSTRTGELFF.

This clone is judged medium-sized (0.01 to 0.1%). The V call is TRBV2, the J call TRBJ1-1; D remains ambiguous. CDR1 SNHLY and CDR2 FYNNEI come from the germline V gene. The CDR3 is 13 amino acids. V was trimmed by 3 bases and J by 5 bases, leaving 10 bases between them. DNA of the CDR3: TGTGCCAGCAGTGATTTTCTGACTACTGAAGCTTTCTTT. Translation: CASSDFLTTEAFF.

This clone was seen once. The chain couples TRBV7-9 to TRBJ2-1; 14 bases match TRBD2. The trim removed 5 bases at V and 1 base at J, leaving 10 bases unmatched. CDR1 and CDR2 from the germline V gene are SEHNR and FQNEAQ (reference sequence). This CDR3 comprises 19 residues. Here the CDR3 reads CASSMTSGRGPSSYNEQFF. CDR3 bases: TGTGCCAGCAGCATGACTAGCGGGAGGGGCCCATCATCCTACAATGAGCAGTTCTTC.

CDR3 residues: CAWAGTGVSPLHF. In DNA, the CDR3 is TGTGCCTGGGCCGGGACAGGGGTCTCACCCCTCCACTTT. V is TRBV30 and J is TRBJ1-6; TRBD1 aligns across 10 bases. The CDR3 runs 13 residues. Trimming cost V 5 bases and J 10 bases; bases outside gene matches: 5. Germline V gives CDR1 GTSNPN, CDR2 SVGIG (reference sequence).

This clone showed up just once. The V call is TRBV27, the J call TRBJ1-5, with D perhaps TRBD1 (5 bases). Germline CDR1 and CDR2: MNHEY and SMNVEV (reference sequence). V was clipped by 3 bases and J by 7 bases, with 16 bases between them. There are 15 residues in the CDR3. The CDR3, as DNA: TGTGCCAGCAGTTTGGCGGGGGTGAGCAGCCAGCCCCAGCATTTT. As protein: CASSLAGVSSQPQHF.

The chain couples TRBV6-5 to TRBJ2-7, with D possibly matching TRBD1 (7 bases). The CDR3 has 12 residues. Trimming pared 6 bases from V and 5 bases from J, leaving 11 bases between. Germline V CDR1 and CDR2: MNHEY, SVGAGI. The CDR3 sequence: CASSGGGDEQYF. Here the CDR3 DNA reads TGTGCCAGCAGCGGAGGGGGCGACGAGCAGTACTTC.

The chain recombines TRBV10-3 with TRBJ2-7; 10 nucleotides line up with TRBD2. This CDR3 contains 17 residues. The trim removed 2 bases at V and 2 bases at J, leaving 9 bases unmatched. In germline, CDR1 is ENHRY, CDR2 SYGVKD. The CDR3 sequence: CAISEDLRTSGTYEQYF. The CDR3 nucleotides read TGTGCCATCAGTGAGGATCTTAGGACTAGCGGTACCTACGAGCAGTACTTC.

The CDR3 nucleotides read TGTGCCAGCAGGAGCGTACGGGACAGTTATTCACCCCTCCACTTT. It yields the protein CASRSVRDSYSPLHF. The chain links TRBV2 to TRBJ1-6; 7 bases map to TRBD1. CDR3 length equals 15 residues. Germline CDR1 reads SNHLY; CDR2 reads FYNNEI. V shed 6 bases, J shed 8 bases, and the junction held 10 bases outside the gene matches.